The next 26 T cell receptor beta chains were all read from a single sample in a study of long-term antiretroviral therapy in people with HIV. immunoSEQ v3.0 was run at survey level. Measured with immunoSEQ multiplex PCR; TCRdb has only the in-frame clones, and not every one. The sample lists 15,000 to 20,000 clones, 75% to 85% occurring once. Sequencing used unsorted PBMCs, obtained 0.3 years before starting antiretroviral therapy. The origin of the receptors is a man aged 50 or older with HIV.

This rearrangement joins TRBV15 to TRBJ1-1; TRBD1 aligns across 7 bases. The CDR3 covers 18 residues. The germline V gene encodes CDR1 LNHNV and CDR2 YYDKDF (reference sequence). V shed 0 bases, J shed 4 bases, and the junction held 14 bases outside the gene matches. The CDR3 DNA is TGTGCCACCAGCAGAGAAAGGCGGCAGGGGGAGAGGGGCACTGAAGCTTTCTTT. It translates to CATSRERRQGERGTEAFF.

This clone came up a few times. The chain couples TRBV10-1 to TRBJ2-1; possible D gene TRBD2, 7 bases. CDR1 is WNHNN and CDR2 is SYGVQD in the germline V gene (reference sequence). This CDR3 has 17 residues. Trimming cost V 0 bases and J 0 bases, with 12 bases left between them. CDR3 nucleotide sequence: TGCGCCAGCAGTGAGTCAAGGGGGGGAAGCTCCTACAATGAGCAGTTCTTC. Translation gives CASSESRGGSSYNEQFF.

This chain links TRBV10-3 with TRBJ2-1, with D perhaps assigned TRBD1 or TRBD2 (5 bases each). The CDR3 consists of 11 residues. The V end was cut by 11 bases, the J end by 8 bases, with 13 bases between. Germline-derived CDR1 and CDR2 are ENHRY and SYGVKD. The DNA for the CDR3 is TGTGCCTCAGGGACCTCCGATGAGCAGTTCTTC. Its protein product is CASGTSDEQFF.

This clone has just one count. The gene calls are TRBV19 and TRBJ1-1; D not certain. Looked up from germline, CDR1 is LNHDA and CDR2 is SQIVND (reference sequence). The CDR3 consists of 12 residues. The germline V and J ends were trimmed by 1 base and 5 bases, with 5 bases remaining between them. The CDR3 reads CASSIGRTEAFF. The CDR3 bases are TGTGCCAGTAGTATAGGGCGAACTGAAGCTTTCTTT.

The chain has TRBV7-8 and TRBJ2-1; 8 bases match TRBD2. J gave up 5 bases and V 11 bases, and 2 bases lay outside the gene matches. The CDR3 length is 11 residues. The V gene's germline CDR1 is SGHVS and CDR2 FQNEAQ. Here the CDR3 DNA reads TGTGCCGCCGGGAGGGACAATGAGCAGTTCTTC. Its translation: CAAGRDNEQFF.

This clone was recorded only once. The genes are TRBV27 and TRBJ2-3; 16 nucleotides line up with TRBD2. V shed 4 bases, J shed 0 bases, and the junction held 4 bases outside the gene matches. This CDR3 comprises 18 residues. From germline, CDR1 is MNHEY and CDR2 SMNVEV (reference sequence). The CDR3 loop is CASSSGLAGGTSTDTQYF. The CDR3 DNA reads as TGTGCCAGCAGTTCGGGACTAGCGGGAGGGACTAGCACAGATACGCAGTATTTT.

This chain joins TRBV28 and TRBJ1-1, with D hard to call. The CDR3 is 14 residues long. V was trimmed by 4 bases and J by 8 bases, leaving 17 bases between them. Germline V lookup: CDR1 MDHEN, CDR2 SYDVKM. The CDR3 sequence: CASSWLILGREAFF. For the CDR3, the DNA is TGTGCCAGCAGTTGGTTGATATTAGGCAGGGAAGCTTTCTTT.

Only a few counts were recorded for this clone. J is TRBJ1-2 and V is TRBV19; 10 nucleotides align to TRBD1. J gave up 3 bases and V 9 bases, and 7 bases lay outside the gene matches. The germline gives CDR1 LNHDA, CDR2 SQIVND (reference sequence). This CDR3 is 14 amino acids long. CDR3 bases: TGTGCCAGCAGACCCGGGACAGGGGACTATGGCTACACCTTC. Translated: CASRPGTGDYGYTF.

A single count supports this clone. J is TRBJ1-2 and V is TRBV19; D is unresolved. The germline CDR1 and CDR2 sequences are LNHDA and SQIVND (reference sequence). V was cut by 0 bases and J by 5 bases, with 7 bases left in between. The CDR3 is made up of 13 amino acids. The CDR3 DNA follows: TGTGCCAGTAGTATAGATGAAGGGTATGGCTACACCTTC. Protein sequence: CASSIDEGYGYTF.

The V gene is TRBV7-2, the J gene TRBJ1-1; D gene ambiguous. This CDR3 contains 12 residues. The V end lost 8 bases, the J end lost 4 bases, and 11 bases lay between the germline ends. Germline CDR1 is SGHTA and CDR2 is FQGNSA. The CDR3 protein is CASSPRVTEAFF. For the CDR3, the DNA is TGTGCCAGCTCCCCGAGGGTCACTGAAGCTTTCTTT.

This CDR3 is CSVRRGSVTQYF. CDR3 DNA sequence: TGCAGCGTTCGGAGGGGCTCCGTGACCCAGTACTTC. V is TRBV29-1 and J is TRBJ2-5; D is possibly TRBD2 (6 bases). Per germline, CDR1 SQVTM and CDR2 ANQGSEA. V was cut by 5 bases and J by 7 bases, with 14 bases left in between. This CDR3 has 12 amino acids.

The chain recombines TRBV14 with TRBJ2-7; D not resolved. The CDR3 consists of 14 residues. V lost 4 bases to trimming and J lost 2 bases, with 12 bases between them. CDR1 SGHDN and CDR2 FVKESK come from the germline V gene. This CDR3 is CASSRYGNTYEQYF. CDR3 nucleotides: TGTGCCAGCAGCCGGTACGGAAATACCTACGAGCAGTACTTC.

The chain joins TRBV30 to TRBJ2-7; D tentatively reads TRBD1 or TRBD2 (5 bases each). Between the trimmed V and J ends, which lost 1 base and 13 bases, there was a span of 17 bases. Germline V lookup: CDR1 GTSNPN, CDR2 SVGIG (reference sequence). CDR3 length equals 12 residues. The CDR3 here is CAWSDTGPSYYF. CDR3 coding DNA: TGTGCCTGGAGTGACACGGGACCGAGCTATTACTTC.

This chain links TRBV18 with TRBJ2-2; maybe TRBD2 (7 bases). This CDR3 has 16 residues. Germline loops: CDR1 KGHSH, CDR2 LQKENI. Deletions cut 4 bases from V and 3 bases from J, with 15 bases between. The CDR3 DNA follows: TGTGCCAGCTCACAAGGGGGGGCCGAGGACACCGGGGAGCTGTTTTTT. This sequence encodes CASSQGGAEDTGELFF.

The chain has TRBV5-5 and TRBJ2-7; D is unresolved. The CDR3 is 13 amino acids. The V and J ends lost 4 bases and 0 bases respectively, with 8 bases between them. The V gene's germline CDR1 is SGHKS and CDR2 YYEKEE (reference sequence). The CDR3 DNA follows: TGTGCCAGCAGCCCCGTAAACTCCTACGAGCAGTACTTC. Its protein product is CASSPVNSYEQYF.

This clone was seen only a few times. The chain links TRBV6-1 to TRBJ2-7, with a weak D call TRBD2 (6 bases). The CDR3 spans 14 residues. Trimming shortened V by 7 bases and J by 4 bases, and 17 bases separated the two germline ends. In germline, CDR1 is MNHNS, CDR2 SASEGT. The CDR3 here is CASIRSRLEYEQYF. CDR3 bases: TGTGCCAGCATACGGTCTCGACTAGAATACGAGCAGTACTTC.

The chain uses TRBV4-2 and TRBJ2-2; 7 bases fit TRBD1. Germline CDR1 LGHNA, CDR2 YNFKEQ. The CDR3 length is 15 residues. The trim removed 1 base at V and 3 bases at J, leaving 2 bases unmatched. The CDR3 spells CASSQGDSDTGELFF. The CDR3 DNA reads as TGTGCCAGCAGCCAAGGGGACAGTGACACCGGGGAGCTGTTTTTT.

This chain links TRBV4-1 with TRBJ2-3; a possible D gene is TRBD2 (7 bases). The CDR3 contains 15 residues. Deletions cut 0 bases from V and 5 bases from J, with 12 bases between. Germline loops: CDR1 MGHRA, CDR2 YSYEKL. The CDR3 protein is CASSQEGGGGDTQYF. In nucleotides, the CDR3 is TGCGCCAGCAGCCAAGAAGGGGGGGGAGGAGATACGCAGTATTTT.

V usage is TRBV4-1 and J usage is TRBJ1-1; 7 bases match TRBD1. Germline V lookup: CDR1 MGHRA, CDR2 YSYEKL. This CDR3 is built from 17 residues. Trimming removed 3 bases from V and 5 bases from J; junction bases left unmatched: 15. The CDR3 sequence is CASSQALTGPVRTEAFF. The CDR3 coding sequence is TGCGCCAGCAGCCAGGCCCTGACAGGGCCCGTAAGGACTGAAGCTTTCTTT.

This clone was seen just once. This CDR3 reads CASSATGRGNEQFF. CDR3 coding DNA: TGTGCCAGCAGCGCGACCGGTCGTGGTAATGAGCAGTTCTTC. This chain uses TRBV5-6 with TRBJ2-1; D is ambiguous. The V gene lost 4 bases and the J gene lost 7 bases, with 15 bases spanning the gap. CDR1 SGHDT and CDR2 YYEEEE come from the germline V gene. The CDR3 has 14 residues.

The V gene is TRBV6-5, the J gene TRBJ1-1; D is ambiguous. Trimming removed 6 bases at V and 5 bases at J, with 13 bases between. The CDR3 has 13 amino acids. CDR1 MNHEY and CDR2 SVGAGI come from the germline V gene. CDR3: CASRPGYQTEAFF. CDR3 nucleotides: TGTGCCAGCAGACCGGGGTATCAGACTGAAGCTTTCTTT.

The chain is built from TRBV7-6 and TRBJ2-5; D is unresolved. The J call may be incorrect, as the DNA end agrees better with TRBJ2-7. Germline V CDR1 and CDR2: SGHVS, FNYEAQ. CDR3 length equals 15 residues. CDR3 nucleotide sequence: TGTGCCAGCAGCCCTATAGAGGCTATCTCCTACGAGCAGTACTTC. This gives the protein CASSPIEAISYEQYF.

The gene calls are TRBV7-9 and TRBJ2-7, with D uncertain. Trimming left V 5 bases short and J 3 bases short, with 11 bases between. The CDR3 runs 13 residues. Looked up from germline, CDR1 is SEHNR and CDR2 is FQNEAQ (reference sequence). CDR3 in DNA: TGTGCCAGCAGCCGGTTCGGTGGCTACGAGCAGTACTTC. Encoded protein: CASSRFGGYEQYF.

The chain carries TRBV7-8 and TRBJ2-1; tentative D call: TRBD2 (5 bases). V was trimmed by 3 bases and J by 1 base, leaving 10 bases between them. Germline loops: CDR1 SGHVS, CDR2 FQNEAQ. There are 15 residues in the CDR3. The CDR3 here is CASSLLGGSYNEQFF. CDR3 sequence (DNA): TGTGCCAGCAGCTTGCTCGGCGGGTCCTACAATGAGCAGTTCTTC.

The J gene is TRBJ1-2, the V gene TRBV7-2, with D uncertain. The CDR3 length is 13 residues. V was pared by 5 bases and J by 3 bases, with 10 bases between. Germline loops: CDR1 SGHTA, CDR2 FQGNSA. The CDR3 protein is CASSRQRDYGYTF. The CDR3 nucleotides read TGTGCCAGCAGCCGACAAAGGGACTATGGCTACACCTTC.

J is TRBJ2-1 and V is TRBV11-2; weak D call: TRBD1 (6 bases). The CDR3 extends over 15 amino acids. CDR1 is SGHAT, CDR2 FQNNGV, per germline. Trimming stripped 6 bases from V and 7 bases from J, with 19 bases between. CDR3 DNA sequence: TGTGCCAGCAGACCGGGGACATTACAAGGGAATGAGCAGTTCTTC. This codes for CASRPGTLQGNEQFF.